The present TCR beta chain was sequenced within a study of identical twins. On this clonotype: Its antigen remains unidentified.

Broader study findings: Within twin pairs, the out-of-frame alpha sequences they shared showed excess low generation probability.

The germline V gene encodes CDR1 DFQATT and CDR2 SNEGSKA (reference sequence). V gave up 3 bases and J gave up 6 bases, with 18 bases separating them. The CDR3 loop spans 15 amino acids. Each CDR3 protein gets one entry after TCRdb re-called the 5' RACE reads with MiXCR. Of 550,000 to 700,000 distinct CDR3 sequences in the sample, 21% are singletons; the top ten hold 4% to 5.5%. These data are also associated with another study on T cells expressing NK-cell markers.

The receptor was isolated from a woman in her late teens or twenties in good health. V usage is TRBV20-1 and J usage is TRBJ2-1; D not resolved. Sequenced: PBMCs. The CDR3 loop is CSARADHGKVNEQFF. CDR3 bases: TGCAGTGCTAGGGCGGACCACGGTAAGGTCAATGAGCAGTTCTTC.